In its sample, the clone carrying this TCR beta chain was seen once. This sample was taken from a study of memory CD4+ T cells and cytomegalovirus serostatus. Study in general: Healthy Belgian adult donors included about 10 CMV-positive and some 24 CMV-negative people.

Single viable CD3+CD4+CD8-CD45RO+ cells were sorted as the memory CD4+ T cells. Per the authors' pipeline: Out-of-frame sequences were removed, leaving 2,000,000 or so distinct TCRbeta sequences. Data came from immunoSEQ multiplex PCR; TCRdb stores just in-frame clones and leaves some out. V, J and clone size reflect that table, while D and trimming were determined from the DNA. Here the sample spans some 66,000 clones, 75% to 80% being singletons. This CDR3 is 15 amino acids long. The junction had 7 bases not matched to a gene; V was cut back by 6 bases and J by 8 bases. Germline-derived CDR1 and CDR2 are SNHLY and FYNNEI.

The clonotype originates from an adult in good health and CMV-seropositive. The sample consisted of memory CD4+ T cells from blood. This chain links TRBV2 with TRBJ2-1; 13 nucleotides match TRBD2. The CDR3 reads CASSRTSGSDHEQFF. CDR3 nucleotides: TGTGCCAGCAGCAGGACTAGCGGGAGTGACCATGAGCAGTTCTTC.